The clone carrying this T cell receptor (beta chain) appeared once. The antigen is undetermined. This sample stems from a study of CD4+ T cells in melanoma. Broader study findings: A reported correlation linked neoantigen-specific CD4+ T cells to CD8+, macrophage and B cell function. Diverse differentiation states were reported for melanoma neoantigen-specific CD4+ T cells.

The method was immunoSEQ multiplex PCR; TCRdb's version includes in-frame clones alone and lacks a portion of them. Of roughly 5,200 clones in the sample, about 70% were seen once. This clonotype was sampled from a human donor with melanoma. The sequenced material came from cells from a culture (not recorded whether cultured in vitro).

CDR3 residues: CASSFSRDSVPYEQYF. CDR3 bases: TGTGCCAGCAGTTTTAGTAGGGACAGTGTTCCCTACGAGCAGTACTTC. The chain combines TRBV27 with TRBJ2-7; 7 bases match TRBD1. In germline, CDR1 is MNHEY, CDR2 SMNVEV (reference sequence). There are 16 residues in the CDR3. Germline trimming cut 3 bases from V and 2 bases from J; bases unmatched to any gene: 10.